This T cell receptor beta chain was sequenced for a study of cytomegalovirus exposure and HLA in healthy donors (dated by TCRdb to about 2017). About the study as a whole: In an earlier analysis of some 610 of the donors, 276 Gb of sequence data and 117 million unique TCR beta sequences from about 179 million T cells were reported. An early release that covered fewer than 750 HLA-typed donors contained about 290 gigabases of sequencing data and roughly 84 million unique TCR sequences. The genetic ancestry cluster associated with self-reported Caucasian donors included about 84% of the approximately 410 genotyped donors. The study aimed to test whether cataloging public T cell receptors could reveal signatures of past pathogen exposure. The study used immunosequencing to profile the T cell repertoires of around 600 subjects and linked those repertoires to cytomegalovirus serostatus. Besides the first cohort of more than 650 subjects, a separate validation cohort made up of roughly 120 different subjects was used. The study combined high-throughput TCR immunosequencing, statistical association of individual TCRs with disease status, and machine learning to predict cytomegalovirus infection status. A later analysis re-analyzed previously published TCR beta repertoires from about 730 donors and added high-resolution HLA genotyping to study TCR occurrence patterns. Rather than using new phenotypic data, the later analysis identified candidate immune exposures from TCR beta sequences and from how often those sequences occurred across donors. To decide whether each TCR beta V gene segment behaved as functional or pseudogenic, an earlier analysis of some 600 of the donors relied on high-throughput TCR beta sequencing. Alongside the repertoire data, information on donor age, sex, ethnicity and CMV serostatus was compiled. In a later genetic analysis, genome-wide SNP genotypes for about 55% of the roughly 700 donors were used, and that subset was treated as a discovery cohort. All discovery cohort repertoires had been generated on a single sequencing platform. Class I and class II HLA loci were covered by the typing at four-digit resolution. Typing coverage differed by locus: A, B, C, DRB1 and DQB1 were typed in about 620-630 donors, DQA1 in roughly 500, DPA1 in 600 to 610, and DPB1 in 472. About five DR-DQ haplotypes were treated as single units for association and clustering because of strong linkage in the cohort. On average, over 200,000 unique TCR beta nucleotide sequences were sequenced per donor among about 400 genotyped donors of the cohort, with 15% to 20% of those sequences being non-productive.

The junction shows trimming of 2 bases on V and 4 bases on J, plus 17 bases between the germline ends. From the cysteine up to the phenylalanine, the CDR3 has a length of 17 residues. The only DNA kept is the CDR3, 51 bases in frame from the first base. Via the germline V gene, CDR1 is SGHTA and CDR2 FQGNSA. The cohort consisted of 666 healthy bone marrow donors. At the time of sampling, every cohort member was nominally healthy, though immune exposures that went unrecorded were likely present. The donor tested CMV seronegative and was one of the 352 seronegative cohort members. Every donor gave a peripheral blood sample, and the peripheral blood mononuclear cells from that sample were used for TCR beta sequencing. Genomic DNA was extracted from the blood cell samples with the Qiagen DNeasy Blood Extraction Kit. The library was prepared using the immunoSEQ multiplex PCR assay. A mixture of 60 forward primers for TCR Vbeta segments and 13 reverse primers for TCR Jbeta segments was used in the multiplex PCR. A multiplex PCR assay on genomic DNA amplified the CDR3 region of rearranged TCR beta genes. The Illumina HiSeq System was used to sequence the amplified TCR beta libraries as 87-base-pair reads. As for the original processing: A later analysis counted some 74 million unique TCR beta chains across the 666 repertoires, and roughly 9.9 million of these chains were shared by at least two donors. To remove PCR and sequencing errors, raw reads were error-corrected and collapsed into unique sequences using a nearest-neighbor algorithm that merged closely related sequences. Alignment of CDR3 sequences to IMGT reference sequences was used to assign V, D and J gene segments. Each retained sequence needed at least a six-nucleotide match to both a V gene segment and a J gene segment. A rearrangement was called productive if the CDR3 had no stop codons and remained in frame with V and J, and every other rearrangement was called non-productive. Following IMGT convention, CDR3 was defined as the stretch from the second conserved V-encoded cysteine up to the conserved J-encoded phenylalanine. The earlier analysis of about 610 of the donors excluded any sequence lacking an unambiguous match to a single V gene segment. In an earlier analysis of approximately 560 of the donors, a V segment was called functional when productive rearrangements were above 56.7%, and segregating when the standard deviation between donors exceeded 5%. A statistical classification framework was developed to diagnose cytomegalovirus status using the catalog of TCR beta chain sequences. In a later analysis, V and J genes were assigned by comparing TCR nucleotide sequences against IMGT/GENE-DB human TR gene sequences. A later analysis assigned CDR3 sequences and most-parsimonious VDJ recombination scenarios with the TCRdist pipeline. In a later analysis, every TCR beta chain was defined by the combination of its CDR3 amino acid sequence and its V-gene family, and reads without a unique V-gene family were dropped. To address suspected cross-contamination and a sequencing artifact, a later analysis removed 592 highly shared, low-generation-probability nucleotide sequences. For each public chain, a later analysis derived a clonal expansion index from normalized ranks of inferred template counts within each repertoire. Generation probabilities in a later analysis came from a VDJ recombination model fitted to out-of-frame rearrangements, and those results were checked against IGoR. A later analysis scored TCR-TCR, TCR-HLA and TCR-CMV co-occurrence with hypergeometric tests, applying a repertoire-size bias correction to TCR pairs. To estimate false discovery rates, a later analysis permuted the HLA or CMV assignments 20 times. In a later analysis, co-occurring TCRs were grouped with DBSCAN, and TCRdist sequence similarity was added when clustering was performed within HLA-allele-positive subsets. For co-occurrence clustering, repertoires with fewer than 30,000 or more than 120,000 public chains were excluded, along with 4 to 6 repertoires with anomalous nucleotide sharing. TCRdb's version of the immuneACCESS table is confined to in-frame rearrangements and falls short of the full clone set. An unresolved V gene accounts for under half of the shortfall where checked; the remainder is of unknown origin. V, J and clone size derive from that table, while D and trimming were established from the DNA sequence. This sample has some 170,000 clones in its table, and around 80% of those were observed once. 2.1% of the sample is held by the ten biggest clonotypes.

What the authors observed across the whole study: Strong co-occurrence of HLA alleles, especially DR and DQ, made assigning TCR associations to individual alleles difficult. The classifier was reported to diagnose cytomegalovirus status with high specificity and sensitivity in both the original and validation cohorts. Linkage disequilibrium might explain the correlated functional status among segregating V segments, but an unknown experimental factor could not be ruled out. Compared with equally common non-associated chains, HLA-associated TCR beta chains in a later analysis were more clonally expanded and had lower generation probabilities. Some IMGT-functional V segments, including TRBV6-2 and TRBV6-3, could not be told apart with the 87-base-pair reads, so those segments were excluded. An association between a missense DCLRE1C variant and V-gene and J-gene trimming of TCR beta chains was found in a later genetic analysis and replicated in an independent cohort. In this cohort, only TCR beta chains were sequenced, and detectable features were limited by the absence of alpha or paired-chain data. While some public TCRs were present in many individuals, most TCR sequences turned up only very rarely across donors. Because some donors lacked HLA typing at each locus, the association tests relied only on the typed subset. A later genetic analysis reported fewer N-insertions in productive TCRs among donors in an Asian-associated ancestry cluster than the roughly 650-donor mean. Most CMV-associated TCR beta chains appeared to be HLA-restricted in a later analysis, and the HLA associations seemed to be driven largely by CMV exposure. A total of 150 or so TCR beta chains were listed by the study as associated with cytomegalovirus. Presence/absence analyses assumed roughly uniform sequencing depth across donors, an assumption that may not hold. In a later analysis, the rate of TCR association differed among HLA loci, with DRB1 alleles having the most associated TCRs and HLA-C alleles having the fewest. An earlier analysis of approximately 600 of the donors showed that most TCR beta V segments appeared in productive rearrangements either about 87% or about 30% of the time, which broadly matched IMGT annotations. A later analysis associated 15,000 to 20,000 TCR beta sequences with specific HLA alleles at a false discovery rate of 0.05. Several of the top co-occurrence clusters appeared to be linked to parvovirus B19, influenza, CMV and Epstein-Barr virus, according to a later analysis. According to the authors, the approach could potentially be generalized to other disease states and immunological phenotypes. Fewer than 20 rarely observed V segments, including chromosome 9 orphons, were excluded from the earlier analysis of about 600 of the donors because counts were too low. A few of the identified cytomegalovirus-associated TCR beta chains were confirmed in vitro to be specific for cytomegalovirus antigens. A further reported finding was that TCR beta sequences accurately predicted the HLA-A and HLA-B alleles for most subjects in the first cohort. CMV serostatus was the only immune exposure information available for the cohort. The sequencing pipeline was judged likely to have produced a cluster of highly shared sequence variants as a technical artifact.

For this clone: This receptor's antigen is unknown. No per-base quality is available; no much larger clone lies one base away.

The sequence was collected from a man aged 35 to 55 in good health and CMV-seronegative. The sample taken for sequencing was PBMCs. The chain couples TRBV7-2 to TRBJ2-2; TRBD2 is a possible D gene, resting on 6 matching bases. The nucleotide sequence is given as TGTGCCAGCAGCTTACTTCCGGGAGCTGACGCCACCGGGGAGCTGTTTTTT. Translation gives CASSLLPGADATGELFF.